Sequencing of this T cell receptor beta chain was carried out in a study of Tregs in tolerant kidney transplant recipients (dated by TCRdb to the late 2010s). Background on the whole study: The study used TCRbeta sequencing to identify donor-specific regulatory T cells before combined kidney and bone marrow transplantation, then tracked those cells after transplant. Several methods of expanding Tregs specific for an allogeneic donor were compared by TCRbeta repertoire sequencing in 3 healthy controls. What the study reported, not specific to this receptor: Biological reproducibility was not directly addressed, though technical replication error appeared minimal. The study was limited by small patient numbers, and the findings need validation in larger populations and under other immunosuppression protocols. Expanding Tregs with activated donor B cells appeared to identify the most biologically relevant and donor-specific TCRbeta repertoire.

For TCRbeta CDR3 sequencing, genomic DNA was extracted from sorted cells using the QIAGEN DNeasy Blood and Tissue Kit. High-throughput TCRbeta CDR3 sequencing was carried out commercially through immunoSEQ, with PCR amplification with bias correction and internal controls included. In the paper's pipeline: Unique productive TCRbeta sequences were defined by CDR3 nucleotide sequence where primers matched, and otherwise by CDR3 amino acid sequence together with Vbeta and Jbeta genes. To correct for sorting error, sequences found in more than one sorted population at a frequency ratio of 2:1 or less were discarded, and the remaining shared sequences were assigned to the population with the higher frequency. Donor-reactive sequences were defined as at least 5-fold expanded in CFSE-low cells versus unstimulated cells, with frequency of at least 0.01% in CFSE-low cells. Repertoire divergence was quantified by Jensen-Shannon divergence using the top 100 TCRbeta sequences ranked by frequency. When a sample had multiple sequencing runs, each run was corrected for sorting error separately and the runs were then pooled. Not all clones reach the TCRdb copy of this immuneACCESS table, which keeps in-frame sequences only. Checked studies attribute under half of the gap to unresolved V genes and leave the rest unexplained. The DNA was the basis for D and trimming; V, J and clone size are from that table. In all, the sample holds some 14,000 clones, and roughly 92% of those were seen once. The ten largest clones capture 10% to 15% of the sample.

A remark on this clone: This receptor's antigen is unknown. No clone much larger than this one lies a single base away; base qualities are absent.

Unstimulated Tregs (CD4+CD25+CD127-), CD4+ non-Tregs (CD4+CD25-), CD4 and CD8 cells were FACS-sorted from thawed PBMCs. Blood from healthy controls was obtained either as purchased buffy coats or from healthy volunteers. Healthy control blood was separated into PBMCs by Ficoll density gradient and cryopreserved, and patient PBMCs were collected both before and after transplant. Clipping removes 4 bases from V and 3 bases from J, with 10 as the unmatched junction base count. The CDR3 goes from the cysteine to the phenylalanine over 16 residues. Only the CDR3 portion is preserved as DNA: 48 bases, with reading frame beginning at the first base. The germline V gene provides CDR1 SGHRS and CDR2 YFSETQ.

The sequence was obtained from a human donor in good health. The material sequenced was CD8+ T cells from blood. The chain links TRBV5-1 with TRBJ2-7; TRBD2 matches 10 bases in the middle. The CDR3 sequence is CASSLSSGGAGYEQYF. In nucleotides, the sequence is TGCGCCAGCAGCCTTAGCAGCGGGGGGGCCGGCTACGAGCAGTACTTC.